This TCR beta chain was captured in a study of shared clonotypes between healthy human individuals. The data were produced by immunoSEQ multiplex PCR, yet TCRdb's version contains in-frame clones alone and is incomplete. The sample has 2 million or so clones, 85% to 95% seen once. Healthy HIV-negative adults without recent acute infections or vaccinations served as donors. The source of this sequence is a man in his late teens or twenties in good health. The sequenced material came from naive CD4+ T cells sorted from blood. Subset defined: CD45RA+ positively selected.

CDR3 sequence (DNA): TGTGCCAGCACCGGGACAGGGCACAATCAGCCCCAGCATTTT. This codes for CASTGTGHNQPQHF. This rearrangement joins TRBV2 to TRBJ1-5; 9 bases map to TRBD1. CDR1 is SNHLY and CDR2 is FYNNEI in the germline V gene. The V and J ends lost 7 bases and 3 bases, in that order; junction bases with no gene match: 4. This CDR3 is built from 14 residues.